A single sample gave rise to the 21 T cell receptor beta chains below, sequenced in a study of T cell changes during pregnancy in multiple sclerosis. This table comes from immunoSEQ multiplex PCR, and its TCRdb copy is limited to in-frame clones, with some not included. The data show roughly 64,000 clones, 90% seen once. This specimen was peripheral blood, taken in the third trimester of pregnancy. The receptors stem from a female donor in good health, enrolled as a control in a pregnancy study.

This clone came up a few times. DNA of the CDR3: TGTGCCAGCAGAGACAGGGTGGTGAACACTGAAGCTTTCTTT. It codes for CASRDRVVNTEAFF. The J gene is TRBJ1-1, the V gene TRBV2; 7 nucleotides agree with TRBD1. CDR1 is SNHLY, CDR2 FYNNEI, per germline. J was trimmed by 0 bases and V by 6 bases; bases with no gene match: 4. CDR3 length: 14 residues. The whole variable domain, remainder taken from reference TRBV2 and TRBJ1-1, is EPEVTQTPSHQVTQMGQEVILRCVPISNHLYFYWYRQILGQKVEFLVSFYNNEISEKSEIFDDQFSVERPDGSNFTLKIRSTKLEDSAMYFCASRDRVVNTEAFFGQGTRLTVV.

This clone was counted once. The V and J genes are TRBV5-4 and TRBJ1-1; maybe TRBD1 (5 bases). With 2 bases removed from V and 10 bases from J, the gap between germline ends came to 9 bases. This CDR3 has 11 amino acids. Germline V gene lookup returns CDR1 SGHNT and CDR2 YYREEE (reference sequence). For the CDR3, the DNA is TGTGCCAGCAGCTTCCGGGACTCAGCTTTCTTT. Translation: CASSFRDSAFF.

The chain has TRBV19 and TRBJ1-2, with TRBD1 as a possible D gene (5 bases). CDR1 is LNHDA and CDR2 is SQIVND in the germline V gene (reference sequence). The CDR3 is 13 residues long. The V end lost 7 bases, the J end lost 7 bases, and 16 bases lay between the germline ends. The CDR3 loop reads CASTPGGTRGYTF. The CDR3 DNA sequence: TGTGCCAGTACCCCGGGGGGAACGCGTGGCTACACCTTC.

The V call is TRBV9, the J call TRBJ2-1; TRBD2 agrees at 16 bases. Germline loops: CDR1 SGDLS, CDR2 YYNGEE. The CDR3 sequence is 20 residues long. J was trimmed by 0 bases and V by 3 bases; bases with no gene match: 9. The CDR3 sequence is CASSDHTGTSGGASYNEQFF. DNA of the CDR3: TGTGCCAGCAGCGACCACACCGGGACTAGCGGGGGGGCCTCCTACAATGAGCAGTTCTTC.

The chain has TRBV27 and TRBJ2-2; the D gene is possibly TRBD2 (7 bases). The V gene's germline CDR1 is MNHEY and CDR2 SMNVEV (reference sequence). The CDR3 totals 13 residues. Trimming took off 6 bases at V and 5 bases at J, with 10 bases between the two ends. The CDR3 reads CASRGGRTGELFF. CDR3 bases: TGTGCCAGCAGGGGGGGGCGGACCGGGGAGCTGTTTTTT.

The V call is TRBV19, the J call TRBJ2-2; the match to TRBD2 covers 8 bases. Trimming removed 9 bases from V and 4 bases from J; junction bases left unmatched: 7. Germline CDR1 LNHDA, CDR2 SQIVND (reference sequence). CDR3 size: 14 residues. This chain's CDR3 is CASRGGAGTGELFF. CDR3 bases: TGTGCCAGCCGGGGGGGGGCCGGCACCGGGGAGCTGTTTTTT.

This chain links TRBV5-1 with TRBJ2-7; the match to TRBD2 covers 14 bases. CDR1 and CDR2 (germline): SGHRS, YFSETQ. After removal of 5 bases from V and 4 bases from J, the junction contained 8 bases not matched to a gene. The CDR3 totals 16 residues. The CDR3 reads CASSYGTSGSNYEQYF. As DNA, the CDR3 is TGCGCCAGCAGTTACGGGACTAGCGGGAGTAATTACGAGCAGTACTTC. Together with reference TRBV5-1 and TRBJ2-7, the CDR3 gives the full variable domain: KAGVTQTPRYLIKTRGQQVTLSCSPISGHRSVSWYQQTPGQGLQFLFEYFSETQRNKGNFPGRFSGRQFSNSRSEMNVSTLELGDSALYLCASSYGTSGSNYEQYFGPGTRLTVT.

The chain links TRBV5-1 to TRBJ1-1; weak D call: TRBD1 (5 bases). Between the trimmed V and J ends, which lost 3 bases and 5 bases, there was a span of 17 bases. From germline, CDR1 is SGHRS and CDR2 YFSETQ. CDR3 size: 15 residues. CDR3: CASSSILTDGTEAFF. The CDR3 nucleotides are TGCGCCAGCAGCTCCATCCTGACAGACGGGACTGAAGCTTTCTTT. Together with reference TRBV5-1 and TRBJ1-1, the CDR3 gives the full variable domain: KAGVTQTPRYLIKTRGQQVTLSCSPISGHRSVSWYQQTPGQGLQFLFEYFSETQRNKGNFPGRFSGRQFSNSRSEMNVSTLELGDSALYLCASSSILTDGTEAFFGQGTRLTVV.

The V gene is TRBV15, the J gene TRBJ1-1, with 8 bases matching TRBD1. This CDR3 region has 15 residues. Germline V gene data show CDR1 as LNHNV and CDR2 as YYDKDF (reference sequence). V lost 4 bases to trimming and J lost 7 bases; unmatched junction nucleotides: 11. CDR3 residues: CATSTRTGMAGEAFF. The CDR3 DNA is TGTGCCACCAGCACCCGGACAGGGATGGCAGGTGAAGCTTTCTTT.

The chain employs TRBV19 and TRBJ2-1; 8 positions match TRBD2. Trimming took 3 bases from V and 2 from J; bases not matched to a gene: 6. The CDR3 extends over 16 amino acids. Per the germline V gene, CDR1 is LNHDA and CDR2 is SQIVND (reference sequence). The CDR3 DNA is TGTGCCAGTAGTATTACTAGCGGTGGGACCTACAATGAGCAGTTCTTC. Its translation is CASSITSGGTYNEQFF.

The rearrangement uses TRBV2 and TRBJ2-7; 8 bases line up with TRBD2. This CDR3 is built from 15 residues. CDR1 and CDR2 from the germline V gene are SNHLY and FYNNEI. The ends lost 3 bases at V and 0 bases at J; junction bases unmatched: 4. This CDR3 reads CASSDPGGSSYEQYF. CDR3 nucleotides: TGTGCCAGCAGTGACCCGGGGGGGAGCTCCTACGAGCAGTACTTC.

The chain couples TRBV11-2 to TRBJ2-7; tentative D call: TRBD1 (5 bases). Per germline, CDR1 SGHAT and CDR2 FQNNGV. V gave up 5 bases and J gave up 6 bases, with 17 bases separating them. The CDR3 runs 14 residues. The CDR3 DNA sequence: TGTGCCAGCAGCCCGCAAGGGGTTCTCGGCGAGCAGTACTTC. It yields the protein CASSPQGVLGEQYF.

CDR3 region: CASSQGQTGNTIYF. As DNA, the CDR3 is TGTGCCAGCAGCCAGGGACAGACTGGAAACACCATATATTTT. V is TRBV7-2 and J is TRBJ1-3, with 7 bases matching TRBD1. The CDR3 is 14 amino acids. V lost 5 bases to trimming and J lost 2 bases; unmatched junction nucleotides: 3. Germline loops: CDR1 SGHTA, CDR2 FQGNSA.

This chain connects TRBV30 to TRBJ2-1; 7 bases map to TRBD2. The germline V gene encodes CDR1 GTSNPN and CDR2 SVGIG (reference sequence). The V gene end was trimmed by 2 bases and the J gene end by 5 bases; junction bases not matched to a gene: 9. The CDR3 has 15 residues. The CDR3 loop reads CAWSPRLAGDNEQFF. CDR3 sequence (DNA): TGTGCCTGGAGTCCCCGACTGGCGGGGGACAATGAGCAGTTCTTC.

The chain uses TRBV15 and TRBJ2-1, with 8 bases aligning to TRBD2. The V gene's germline CDR1 is LNHNV and CDR2 YYDKDF (reference sequence). This CDR3 is 24 amino acids long. The J segment lost 5 bases and the V segment lost 0 bases, leaving 30 bases of the junction unmatched. The CDR3 is CATSRDSLARQGLAGSGPNNEQFF. The CDR3 nucleotides read TGTGCCACCAGCAGAGATTCTTTGGCACGGCAGGGGCTAGCGGGCTCCGGCCCTAACAATGAGCAGTTCTTC.

The gene calls are TRBV4-2 and TRBJ2-1; TRBD2 matches at 8 bases. CDR1 and CDR2 (germline): LGHNA, YNFKEQ. V gave up 5 bases and J gave up 0 bases; unmatched junction bases: 3. The length of the CDR3 is 15 residues. The CDR3 spells CASSVSGVSYNEQFF. The CDR3 bases are TGTGCCAGCAGCGTTAGCGGGGTCTCCTACAATGAGCAGTTCTTC.

The chain has TRBV11-2 and TRBJ2-7; a possible D gene is TRBD2 (6 bases). The germline V gene encodes CDR1 SGHAT and CDR2 FQNNGV. V was shortened by 5 bases and J by 0 bases, with 17 bases between the two germline ends. This CDR3 is built from 16 residues. CDR3 nucleotides: TGTGCCAGCAGCCCGCGACAGCGGGCATCCTCCTACGAGCAGTACTTC. Encoded protein: CASSPRQRASSYEQYF. Supplemented by reference TRBV11-2 and TRBJ2-7, the full variable domain reads EAGVAQSPRYKIIEKRQSVAFWCNPISGHATLYWYQQILGQGPKLLIQFQNNGVVDDSQLPKDRFSAERLKGVDSTLKIQPAKLEDSAVYLCASSPRQRASSYEQYFGPGTRLTVT.

This clone has just one count. The chain is built from TRBV30 and TRBJ1-1; possible D gene TRBD1, 5 bases. Trimming removed 4 bases at V and 2 bases at J, with 14 bases between. The CDR3 covers 14 residues. The germline gives CDR1 GTSNPN, CDR2 SVGIG (reference sequence). CDR3 sequence (DNA): TGTGCCTGGAAGAGGTCACAGGCAAACACTGAAGCTTTCTTT. It translates to CAWKRSQANTEAFF.

The chain has TRBV11-1 and TRBJ1-3; D is unclear. This CDR3 contains 12 residues. V lost 3 bases to trimming and J lost 3 bases, with 3 bases between them. The germline V gene encodes CDR1 SGHAT and CDR2 FQDESV (reference sequence). This chain's CDR3 is CASSLSGNTIYF. The CDR3 nucleotides read TGTGCCAGCAGCTTGAGTGGAAACACCATATATTTT.

This chain connects TRBV6-5 to TRBJ2-7; tentatively, D is TRBD1 (6 bases). The CDR3 runs 15 residues. Trimming removed 5 bases at V and 3 bases at J, with 17 bases between. CDR1 is MNHEY, CDR2 SVGAGI, per germline. The CDR3 DNA reads TGTGCCAGCAGTCCTTGGGGCCACAGGGACTACGAGCAGTACTTC. This translates into CASSPWGHRDYEQYF.

This clone was detected a few times. This chain links TRBV5-6 with TRBJ2-7; D gene unclear. The ends were cut back, 4 bases at V and 4 bases at J, with 15 bases in the middle. The CDR3 runs to 14 residues. CDR1 SGHDT and CDR2 YYEEEE come from the germline V gene. The CDR3 region has the DNA TGTGCCAGCAGCCCAACCCTCTGGGCTTACGAGCAGTACTTC. Translation gives CASSPTLWAYEQYF.